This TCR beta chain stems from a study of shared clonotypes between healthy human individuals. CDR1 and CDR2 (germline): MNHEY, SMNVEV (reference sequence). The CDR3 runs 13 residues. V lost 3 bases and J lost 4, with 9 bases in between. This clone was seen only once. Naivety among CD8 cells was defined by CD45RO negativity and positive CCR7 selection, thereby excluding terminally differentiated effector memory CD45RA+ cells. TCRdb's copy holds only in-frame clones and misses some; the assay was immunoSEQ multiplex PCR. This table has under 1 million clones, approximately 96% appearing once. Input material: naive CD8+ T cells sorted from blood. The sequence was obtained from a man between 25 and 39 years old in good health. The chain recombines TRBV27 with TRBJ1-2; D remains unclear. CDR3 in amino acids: CASSFSNGYGYTF. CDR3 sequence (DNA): TGTGCCAGCAGTTTTAGTAACGGCTATGGCTACACCTTC.